These 28 T cell receptor beta chains came from one sample sequenced in a study of blood T cell repertoires in COVID-19. The method was immunoSEQ multiplex PCR; TCRdb's version includes in-frame clones alone and lacks a portion of them. The data hold about 260,000 clones, with roughly four fifths observed a single time. Material for sequencing was peripheral blood. Source of these receptors: a woman over 75 with acute or convalescent COVID-19.

The chain combines TRBV25-1 with TRBJ1-4; 9 bases are a match to TRBD1. V gave up 8 bases and J gave up 7 bases; unmatched junction bases: 2. This CDR3 has 12 residues. The V gene's germline CDR1 is MGHDK and CDR2 SYGVNS. CDR3 in DNA: TGTGCCAGCCGGGACAGGGTTGAAAAACTGTTTTTT. This translates into CASRDRVEKLFF.

The chain is built from TRBV4-2 and TRBJ2-1; 11 bases agree with TRBD2. Germline-derived CDR1 and CDR2 are LGHNA and YNFKEQ. Unmatched junction bases numbered 12, after V lost 4 bases and J lost 7 bases. The CDR3 consists of 17 residues. In nucleotides, the CDR3 is TGTGCCAGCAGCCCCGCGCACCAGACTAGCGGGGAAAATGAGCAGTTCTTC. Protein sequence: CASSPAHQTSGENEQFF.

This chain links TRBV5-1 with TRBJ2-2; unclear D gene. CDR3 length equals 15 residues. Germline CDR1 is SGHRS and CDR2 is YFSETQ. V shed 0 bases and J shed 4 bases, with 10 bases lying between them. The CDR3 sequence: CASSLGRQATGELFF. As DNA, the CDR3 is TGCGCCAGCAGCTTGGGACGGCAGGCCACCGGGGAGCTGTTTTTT.

V and J are TRBV5-1 and TRBJ2-7; TRBD1 aligns across 7 bases. J was trimmed by 1 base and V by 4 bases; bases with no gene match: 11. Germline V gives CDR1 SGHRS, CDR2 YFSETQ. The CDR3 contains 16 residues. The CDR3, as DNA: TGCGCCAGCAGCAAGATAACCGGGACAGCGTCCTACGAGCAGTACTTC. It yields the protein CASSKITGTASYEQYF.

The chain recombines TRBV11-1 with TRBJ2-3; D unresolved. CDR3 length equals 12 residues. CDR1 SGHAT and CDR2 FQDESV come from the germline V gene (reference sequence). The ends were cut back, 6 bases at V and 4 bases at J, with 8 bases in the middle. CDR3 region: CASSRRADTQYF. The CDR3 nucleotides are TGTGCCAGCAGTCGACGGGCAGATACGCAGTATTTT.

The chain couples TRBV18 to TRBJ2-7; 11 nucleotides agree with TRBD2. After removal of 3 bases from V and 1 base from J, the junction contained 5 bases not matched to a gene. This CDR3 has 16 amino acids. CDR1 KGHSH and CDR2 LQKENI come from the germline V gene. CDR3 loop: CASSPKRLAGSYEQYF. In nucleotides, the CDR3 is TGTGCCAGCTCACCGAAAAGACTAGCGGGGTCCTACGAGCAGTACTTC. The full variable domain, its missing parts supplied by reference TRBV18 and TRBJ2-7, is NAGVMQNPRHLVRRRGQEARLRCSPMKGHSHVYWYRQLPEEGLKFMVYLQKENIIDESGMPKERFSAEFPKEGPSILRIQQVVRGDSAAYFCASSPKRLAGSYEQYFGPGTRLTVT.

J is TRBJ2-3 and V is TRBV4-1; TRBD2 aligns across 13 bases. Germline V gene data show CDR1 as MGHRA and CDR2 as YSYEKL. The CDR3 runs to 17 residues. V lost 0 bases and J lost 4; bases outside the gene matches: 4. The CDR3 region is CASSQDRLAGGPDTQYF. The DNA of the CDR3 is TGCGCCAGCAGCCAAGATCGACTAGCGGGGGGACCAGATACGCAGTATTTT.

The chain joins TRBV5-1 to TRBJ1-1; D ambiguous. The CDR3 extends over 17 amino acids. Germline CDR1 reads SGHRS; CDR2 reads YFSETQ. V lost 0 bases and J 3 bases, leaving 18 bases between the germline ends. The chain's CDR3 is CASSLDGGLYGDTEAFF. CDR3 DNA: TGCGCCAGCAGCTTGGACGGCGGCTTATACGGCGACACTGAAGCTTTCTTT.

The CDR3 DNA reads as TGTGCCAGCAGCTCCGAGTGGGGGGGGGCCCACTATGGCTACACCTTC. Protein: CASSSEWGGAHYGYTF. The chain has TRBV7-2 and TRBJ1-2, with a weak D call TRBD1 (6 bases). Germline values: CDR1 SGHTA, CDR2 FQGNSA. V lost 4 bases to trimming and J lost 3 bases, with 18 bases between them. CDR3 length equals 16 residues.

The chain recombines TRBV9 with TRBJ2-2; 8 positions agree with TRBD2. J gave up 4 bases and V 2 bases, and 7 bases lay outside the gene matches. There are 16 residues in the CDR3. CDR1 is SGDLS and CDR2 is YYNGEE in the germline V gene. CDR3 amino acids: CASSVSAGAGTGELFF. CDR3 in DNA: TGTGCCAGCAGCGTCTCAGCGGGAGCGGGCACCGGGGAGCTGTTTTTT.

The rearrangement uses TRBV9 and TRBJ2-7, with 8 bases fitting TRBD1. V shed 4 bases, J shed 5 bases, and the junction held 8 bases outside the gene matches. The length of the CDR3 is 14 residues. Germline values: CDR1 SGDLS, CDR2 YYNGEE. The CDR3 DNA reads as TGTGCCAGCAGCCCTTGGACAGGGTTCGACGAGCAGTACTTC. It encodes CASSPWTGFDEQYF.

This clone appeared a single time. The rearrangement uses TRBV2 and TRBJ2-3; 8 bases line up with TRBD2. The germline V gene encodes CDR1 SNHLY and CDR2 FYNNEI. The length of the CDR3 is 19 residues. For the CDR3, the DNA is TGTGCAATGGGGGCATTTTGGAGTGAAGCGGGAGTGAGCACAGATACGCAGTATTTT. Protein sequence: CAMGAFWSEAGVSTDTQYF.

The sample holds a few counts of this clone. V is TRBV4-3 and J is TRBJ2-3; D perhaps matches TRBD2 (6 bases). With 0 bases removed from V and 2 bases from J, the gap between germline ends came to 15 bases. This CDR3 spans 17 amino acids. Germline assignment: CDR1 LGHNA and CDR2 YSLEER. The CDR3 sequence: CASSQDLSSGNTDTQYF. CDR3 nucleotides: TGCGCCAGCAGCCAAGACTTGAGTAGCGGAAACACAGATACGCAGTATTTT.

The chain uses TRBV24-1 and TRBJ2-2; 13 bases are shared with TRBD2. The V and J ends lost 3 bases and 5 bases, in that order; junction bases with no gene match: 11. Germline loops: CDR1 KGHDR, CDR2 SFDVKD. This CDR3 contains 19 residues. The CDR3 here is CATSDPRLAGGGGTGELFF. DNA for the CDR3: TGTGCCACCAGTGATCCACGACTAGCGGGAGGTGGGGGTACCGGGGAGCTGTTTTTT.

The chain links TRBV7-8 to TRBJ2-7; 9 nucleotides align to TRBD1. Unmatched junction bases numbered 7, after V lost 5 bases and J lost 5 bases. The CDR3 spans 14 residues. Germline CDR1 and CDR2: SGHVS and FQNEAQ. The DNA of the CDR3 is TGTGCCAGCAGCCTCACAGGGGGCGCAAACGAGCAGTACTTC. Its translation: CASSLTGGANEQYF.

This clone was detected only once. The rearrangement joins TRBV3-1 (or the pseudogene TRBV3-2) to TRBJ1-2; 9 nucleotides match TRBD1. V lost 3 bases and J lost 2; bases outside the gene matches: 10. CDR1 is LGHDT and CDR2 is YNNKEL in the germline V gene (reference sequence). There are 17 residues in the CDR3. CDR3: CASSQWGQGFTNYGYTF. The CDR3 DNA sequence: TGTGCCAGCAGCCAGTGGGGACAGGGATTCACGAACTATGGCTACACCTTC.

This chain connects TRBV21-1 to TRBJ1-1; the listed D gene, TRBD1, was not tested against the DNA. TRBV21-1 has pseudogene status. This CDR3 region has 16 residues. CDR3 region: CASSLAGTGGCTEAFF. CDR3 DNA: TGTGCCAGCAGCCTCGCTGGGACAGGGGGATGCACTGAAGCTTTCTTT.

The V call is TRBV6-4, the J call TRBJ1-2, with 9 positions matching TRBD1. Germline loops: CDR1 MRHNA, CDR2 SNTAGT. Trimming took 3 bases from V and 8 from J; bases not matched to a gene: 7. The CDR3 contains 14 residues. The CDR3 nucleotides are TGTGCCAGCAGTGAGGCGTTGGACAGGGGCGGCTACACCTTC. The encoded protein is CASSEALDRGGYTF.

This chain joins TRBV19 and TRBJ2-2; the D is unclear. Germline V gene lookup returns CDR1 LNHDA and CDR2 SQIVND (reference sequence). V was cut by 4 bases and J by 3 bases, with 18 bases left in between. The CDR3 runs 17 residues. CDR3 in DNA: TGTGCCAGTAGTACAGCCCGGGTCCGGAGCTACACCGGGGAGCTGTTTTTT. Amino acid sequence: CASSTARVRSYTGELFF.

On this clone itself: Other nucleotide sequences in the sample specify the same CDR3. The chain joins TRBV5-1 to TRBJ1-2, with D perhaps TRBD1 (6 bases). This CDR3 region has 13 residues. Germline CDR1 SGHRS, CDR2 YFSETQ. Trimming shortened V by 0 bases and J by 5 bases, and 8 bases separated the two germline ends. As DNA, the CDR3 is TGCGCCAGCAGCTTGGGGACAGCTTATGGCTACACCTTC. Translating it yields CASSLGTAYGYTF. Full variable domain (missing parts from reference TRBV5-1 and TRBJ1-2): KAGVTQTPRYLIKTRGQQVTLSCSPISGHRSVSWYQQTPGQGLQFLFEYFSETQRNKGNFPGRFSGRQFSNSRSEMNVSTLELGDSALYLCASSLGTAYGYTFGSGTRLTVV.

The chain carries TRBV6-5 and TRBJ2-5; 9 nucleotides line up with TRBD1. The CDR3 is 15 residues long. The V and J ends lost 6 bases and 0 bases, in that order; junction bases with no gene match: 5. CDR1 and CDR2 (germline): MNHEY, SVGAGI. The chain's CDR3 is CASSPDRGYQETQYF. CDR3 nucleotide sequence: TGTGCCAGCAGCCCCGACAGGGGGTACCAAGAGACCCAGTACTTC.

Here the CDR3 reads CASSRAGTSDNEQFF. DNA for the CDR3: TGTGCCAGCAGTCGAGCTGGGACTAGCGATAATGAGCAGTTCTTC. The V and J genes are TRBV7-3 and TRBJ2-1; 10 bases match TRBD2. From germline, CDR1 is SGHTA and CDR2 FQGTGA. The CDR3 has 15 amino acids. V lost 6 bases and J lost 7; bases outside the gene matches: 9.

The chain employs TRBV7-8 and TRBJ1-2, with 11 bases matching TRBD1. With V trimmed by 5 bases and J by 6 bases, 8 bases remained unmatched. CDR1 SGHVS and CDR2 FQNEAQ come from the germline V gene. The CDR3 is 15 residues long. CDR3 DNA sequence: TGTGCCAGCAGCGTGCGGGACAGGGGGTCAGATGGCTACACCTTC. Translation gives CASSVRDRGSDGYTF.

V gene TRBV10-2 combines with J gene TRBJ1-1, with D perhaps TRBD1 (6 bases). Trimming cost V 10 bases and J 0 bases, with 18 bases left between them. The germline CDR1 and CDR2 sequences are WSHSY and SAAADI. The length of the CDR3 is 15 residues. CDR3 DNA: TGCGCCACCTCAACGCAGGGGAACATGAACACTGAAGCTTTCTTT. Protein sequence: CATSTQGNMNTEAFF.

This rearrangement joins TRBV15 to TRBJ1-2; TRBD1 aligns across 11 bases. This CDR3 is built from 17 residues. Germline values: CDR1 LNHNV, CDR2 YYDKDF (reference sequence). Trimming at V came to 0 bases and at J to 2 bases, leaving 5 bases not matched to a gene. CDR3 coding DNA: TGTGCCACCAGCAGAGATACCGGACAGGGGGCGAACTATGGCTACACCTTC. This gives the protein CATSRDTGQGANYGYTF.

This clone was seen a handful of times. Within the sample, other DNA sequences also encode this same CDR3. The CDR3 DNA sequence: TGCGCCAGCAGCTCACTAGCGGGGGGGCTAACCTACGAGCAGTACTTC. It yields the protein CASSSLAGGLTYEQYF. The V gene is TRBV5-1, the J gene TRBJ2-7; 13 positions match TRBD2. V was pared by 3 bases and J by 2 bases, with 5 bases of the junction left unmatched. CDR1 is SGHRS, CDR2 YFSETQ, per germline. The CDR3 is 16 amino acids.

This chain connects TRBV2 to TRBJ2-3; D not certain. This CDR3 is built from 14 residues. V lost 7 bases to trimming and J lost 3 bases, with 14 bases between them. The V gene's germline CDR1 is SNHLY and CDR2 FYNNEI. The CDR3 DNA is TGTGCCAGCACCGGGTACTTCGAAACAGATACGCAGTATTTT. It yields the protein CASTGYFETDTQYF.

The chain joins TRBV10-2 to TRBJ2-1; 9 nucleotides line up with TRBD2. The CDR3 has 15 amino acids. Trimming at V came to 8 bases and at J to 10 bases, leaving 15 bases not matched to a gene. In germline, CDR1 is WSHSY, CDR2 SAAADI. CDR3 bases: TGCGCCAGCGGCTCGCGGGGGGGCCAGAGGAGCGAGCAGTTCTTC. This gives the protein CASGSRGGQRSEQFF.